The rows below give T cell receptor beta chains drawn from one sample of a study of T-cell memory formation after mild COVID-19. Each CDR3 protein gets one entry after TCRdb re-called the 5' RACE reads with MiXCR. The sample shows about 280,000 distinct CDR3 sequences, around 8% of them seen only once. Specimen: PBMCs or a T cell subset sorted from them (not recorded which). The source is a man between 18 and 29 years old who had mild COVID-19 (a few samples of this study predate the infection). Cell type and time point are not known. CDR3s include the opening cysteine and the closing phenylalanine or tryptophan. The D gene is left open where the match is weak. The size field is filled for only some rows; it gives once, few, many or a size class.

d_gene	v_gene	j_gene	abundance	CDR3aa	CDR3nt
NA	TRBV25-1	TRBJ2-1	NA	CASSDLGHNNEQFF	TGTGCCAGCAGTGACCTCGGCCACAACAATGAGCAGTTCTTC
TRBD1	TRBV29-1	TRBJ1-1	NA	CSALGTGNTEAFF	TGCAGCGCGCTCGGGACAGGGAACACTGAAGCTTTCTTT
NA	TRBV5-5	TRBJ1-1	many	CASSLEGRKTEAFF	TGTGCCAGCAGCTTGGAGGGGAGGAAGACTGAAGCTTTCTTT
NA	TRBV6-5	TRBJ1-2	many	CASSYSLGGLDGYTF	TGTGCCAGCAGTTACTCCCTCGGAGGGCTGGATGGCTACACCTTC
NA	TRBV4-1	TRBJ2-7	few	CASSHPTGDYEQYF	TGCGCCAGCAGCCATCCCACCGGAGACTACGAGCAGTACTTC
NA	TRBV5-6	TRBJ1-2	NA	CASSRRGEAYGYTF	TGTGCCAGCAGCCGGAGGGGGGAGGCCTATGGCTACACCTTC
NA	TRBV7-9	TRBJ1-2	few	CASSLLQGGGYTF	TGTGCCAGCAGCTTGTTGCAGGGCGGCGGCTACACCTTC
NA	TRBV5-6	TRBJ2-1	NA	CASSLREYYNEQFF	TGTGCCAGCAGCTTGAGGGAGTACTACAATGAGCAGTTCTTC
NA	TRBV29-1	TRBJ2-7	few	CSVEVGGSYEQYF	TGCAGCGTTGAAGTTGGAGGGTCCTACGAGCAGTACTTC
NA	TRBV7-9	TRBJ1-4	NA	CASSLWQDDEKLFF	TGTGCCAGCAGCTTGTGGCAGGATGACGAAAAACTGTTTTTT
NA	TRBV20-1	TRBJ2-1	few	CSARDKSRVAREQFF	TGCAGTGCTAGAGATAAGAGCCGAGTAGCGCGGGAGCAGTTCTTC
TRBD1	TRBV7-2	TRBJ2-5	many	CASSRTGETQYF	TGTGCCAGCAGCCGGACAGGGGAGACCCAGTACTTC
TRBD1	TRBV20-1	TRBJ1-4	few	CSARPGRGKKLFF	TGCAGTGCTAGACCTGGCAGGGGGAAAAAACTGTTTTTT
NA	TRBV7-8	TRBJ2-5	NA	CASSLALSLLGETQYF	TGTGCCAGCAGCTTAGCACTGAGCCTTCTAGGGGAGACCCAGTACTTC
NA	TRBV7-8	TRBJ2-5	many	CASSPPPWTQYF	TGTGCCAGCAGCCCTCCCCCCTGGACCCAGTACTTC
TRBD2	TRBV10-3	TRBJ2-5	NA	CAISGWGGDETQYF	TGTGCCATCAGTGGCTGGGGGGGGGATGAGACCCAGTACTTC
TRBD2	TRBV4-2	TRBJ2-5	few	CASSQVAGGPRETQYF	TGTGCCAGCAGCCAAGTAGCGGGGGGGCCGAGGGAGACCCAGTACTTC
NA	TRBV7-8	TRBJ1-4	NA	CASSFGQTNEKLFF	TGTGCCAGCAGCTTCGGACAGACTAATGAAAAACTGTTTTTT
NA	TRBV19	TRBJ1-1	NA	CASSNEMNTEAFF	TGTGCCAGTAGTAACGAAATGAACACTGAAGCTTTCTTT
NA	TRBV27	TRBJ2-5	few	CASSWSGYQETQYF	TGTGCCAGCAGTTGGTCGGGGTATCAAGAGACCCAGTACTTC
TRBD2	TRBV7-2	TRBJ2-3	many	CASSLARTSGYTDTQYF	TGTGCCAGCAGCTTAGCTAGGACTAGCGGTTACACAGATACGCAGTATTTT
NA	TRBV5-1	TRBJ1-6	many	CASSLLPGPLHF	TGCGCCAGCAGCTTGTTACCAGGACCCCTCCACTTT
NA	TRBV20-1	TRBJ2-7	few	CSADRAGPYEQYF	TGCAGTGCGGATAGGGCAGGCCCCTACGAGCAGTACTTC
TRBD1	TRBV7-2	TRBJ1-5	few	CASSFGTGMRQPQHF	TGTGCCAGCAGCTTCGGGACAGGGATGCGGCAGCCCCAGCATTTT
NA	TRBV20-1	TRBJ1-2	NA	CSASETANYGYTF	TGCAGTGCTAGCGAGACAGCTAACTATGGCTACACCTTC
TRBD2	TRBV3-1	TRBJ2-1	few	CASSQGVSGGDNEQFF	TGTGCCAGCAGCCAAGGGGTTAGCGGGGGGGACAATGAGCAGTTCTTC
TRBD1	TRBV6-1	TRBJ1-6	few	CASTNRGPGNSPLHF	TGTGCCAGCACTAACAGGGGGCCCGGTAATTCACCCCTCCACTTT